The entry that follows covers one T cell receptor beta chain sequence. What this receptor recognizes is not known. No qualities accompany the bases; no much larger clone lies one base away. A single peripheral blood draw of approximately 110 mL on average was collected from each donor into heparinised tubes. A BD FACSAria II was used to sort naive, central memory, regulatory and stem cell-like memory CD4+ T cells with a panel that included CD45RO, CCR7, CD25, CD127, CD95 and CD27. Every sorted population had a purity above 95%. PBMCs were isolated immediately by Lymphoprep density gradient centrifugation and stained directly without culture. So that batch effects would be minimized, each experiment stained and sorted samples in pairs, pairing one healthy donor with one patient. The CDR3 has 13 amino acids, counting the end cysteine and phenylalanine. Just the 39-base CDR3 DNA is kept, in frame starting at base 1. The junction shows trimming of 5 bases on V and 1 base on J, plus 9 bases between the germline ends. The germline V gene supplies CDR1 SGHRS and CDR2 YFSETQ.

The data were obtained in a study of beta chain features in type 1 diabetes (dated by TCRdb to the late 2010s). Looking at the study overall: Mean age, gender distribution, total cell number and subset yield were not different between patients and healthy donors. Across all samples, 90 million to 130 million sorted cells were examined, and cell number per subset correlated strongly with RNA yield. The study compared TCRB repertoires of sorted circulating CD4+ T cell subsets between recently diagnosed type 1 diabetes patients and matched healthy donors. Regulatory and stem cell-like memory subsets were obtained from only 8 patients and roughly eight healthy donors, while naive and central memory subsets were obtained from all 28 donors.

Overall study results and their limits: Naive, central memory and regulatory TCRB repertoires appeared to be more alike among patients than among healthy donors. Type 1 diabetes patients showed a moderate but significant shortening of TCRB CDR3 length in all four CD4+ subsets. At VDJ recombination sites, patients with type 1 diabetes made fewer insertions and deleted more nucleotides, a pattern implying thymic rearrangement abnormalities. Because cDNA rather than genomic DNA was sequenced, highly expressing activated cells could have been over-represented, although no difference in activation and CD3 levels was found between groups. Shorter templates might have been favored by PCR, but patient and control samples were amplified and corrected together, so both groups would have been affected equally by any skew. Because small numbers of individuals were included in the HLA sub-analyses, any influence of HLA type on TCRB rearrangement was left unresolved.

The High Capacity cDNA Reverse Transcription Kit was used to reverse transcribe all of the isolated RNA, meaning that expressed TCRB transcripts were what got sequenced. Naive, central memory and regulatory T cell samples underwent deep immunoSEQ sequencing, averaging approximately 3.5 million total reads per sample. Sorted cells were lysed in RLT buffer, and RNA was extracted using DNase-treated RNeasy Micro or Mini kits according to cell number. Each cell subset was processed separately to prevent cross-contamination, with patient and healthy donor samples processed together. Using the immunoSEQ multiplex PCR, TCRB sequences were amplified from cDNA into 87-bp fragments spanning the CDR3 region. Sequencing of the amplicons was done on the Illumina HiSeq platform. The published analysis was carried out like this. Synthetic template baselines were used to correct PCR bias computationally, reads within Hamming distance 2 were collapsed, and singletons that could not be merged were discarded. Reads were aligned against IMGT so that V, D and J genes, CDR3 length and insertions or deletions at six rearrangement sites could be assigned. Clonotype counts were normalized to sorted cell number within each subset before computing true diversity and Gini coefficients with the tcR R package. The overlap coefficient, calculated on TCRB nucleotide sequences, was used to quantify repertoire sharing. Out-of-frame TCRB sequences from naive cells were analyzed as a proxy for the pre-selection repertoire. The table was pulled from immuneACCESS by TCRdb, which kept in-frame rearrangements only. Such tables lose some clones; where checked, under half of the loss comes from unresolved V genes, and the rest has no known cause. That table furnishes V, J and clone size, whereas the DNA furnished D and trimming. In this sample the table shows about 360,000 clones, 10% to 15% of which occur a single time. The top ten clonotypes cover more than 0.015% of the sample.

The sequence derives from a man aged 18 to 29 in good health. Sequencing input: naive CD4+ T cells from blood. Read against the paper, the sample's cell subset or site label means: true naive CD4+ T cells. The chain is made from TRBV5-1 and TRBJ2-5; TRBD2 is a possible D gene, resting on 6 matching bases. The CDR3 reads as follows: CASSGGLQETQYF. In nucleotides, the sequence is TGCGCCAGCAGTGGGGGACTCCAAGAGACCCAGTACTTC.